The present T cell receptor beta chain was sequenced within a study of blood T cell repertoires in COVID-19. Profiled with immunoSEQ multiplex PCR; TCRdb holds only in-frame clones, not every one. The table shows about 250,000 clones, with nearly 90% occurring only once. Trimming shortened V by 5 bases and J by 2 bases, and 25 bases separated the two germline ends. This CDR3 region has 18 residues. Germline CDR1 reads SGHVS; CDR2 reads FQNEAQ. The TCR sequence derives from a woman aged 35 to 49 who had recovered from COVID-19. Material for sequencing was peripheral blood. The chain has TRBV7-8 and TRBJ2-7, with a tentative D call TRBD2 (6 bases). The CDR3 DNA follows: TGTGCCAGCAGCCTGACCCGACTAGGGCGGGGCCCCACCTACGAGCAGTACTTC. It codes for CASSLTRLGRGPTYEQYF.